This T cell receptor beta chain derives from a study of HIV-infected patients and healthy controls. Reverse transcription used approximately 500 ng RNA and constant-region primers for alpha and beta. Separate chain-specific third strand synthesis with multiplexing indices produced the alpha and beta libraries. TCRdb reprocessed the 5' RACE reads with MiXCR, giving one entry per CDR3 protein. The table has 7,500 to 9,500 distinct CDR3 sequences, over 8% seen once. Sample share makes this clonotype medium-sized. No cell fractionation was done, so the repertoire covers all unsorted peripheral blood T cells. V lost 5 bases and J 6 bases, leaving 8 bases between the germline ends. CDR1 and CDR2 (germline): MNHEY, SVGAGI. The CDR3 spans 12 residues.

The chain links TRBV6-5 to TRBJ2-1; D gene ambiguous. The sequence was obtained from an adult with HIV infection. The donor label of this sample is uncertain. The sample was blood, taken before antiretroviral therapy. CDR3 residues: CASSQTSNEQFF. CDR3 bases: TGTGCCAGCAGTCAGACGAGCAATGAGCAGTTCTTC.